One and the same sample provided the 21 T cell receptor beta chains below, sequenced in a study of blood T cell repertoires in COVID-19 (dated by TCRdb to the early 2020s). The method was the immunoSEQ multiplex PCR assay. TCRdb limited this immuneACCESS table to in-frame rearrangements with V and J called. A share of clones is missing; checked studies link under half to unresolved V genes, and the rest is unexplained. Here the sample has about 28,000 clones; roughly nine tenths occur a single time. About 5.6% of the sample is in the top ten clones. The specimen was peripheral blood. All receptors derive from a man in his 60s with active COVID-19.

This clone turned up a few times. The chain couples TRBV4-2 to TRBJ1-1; D is undetermined. V shed 2 bases and J shed 2 bases, with 12 bases lying between them. The CDR3 is made up of 15 amino acids. Germline lookup yields CDR1 LGHNA and CDR2 YNFKEQ. Here the CDR3 DNA reads TGTGCCAGCAGCCAACTGTTACAGCTAAACACTGAAGCTTTCTTT. This translates into CASSQLLQLNTEAFF.

The chain joins TRBV29-1 to TRBJ1-3, with 7 positions matching TRBD1. CDR1 and CDR2 (germline): SQVTM, ANQGSEA. There are 13 residues in the CDR3. Trimming cost V 6 bases and J 0 bases; bases outside gene matches: 2. The DNA for the CDR3 is TGCAGCGTGGGGGACAGCTCTGGAAACACCATATATTTT. Protein: CSVGDSSGNTIYF.

The CDR3: CATSGSGTPSTDTQYF. The CDR3 DNA sequence: TGTGCCACCAGTGGATCCGGGACTCCAAGCACAGATACGCAGTATTTT. The chain is built from TRBV24-1 and TRBJ2-3, with a possible D match to TRBD2 (6 bases). Germline V gives CDR1 KGHDR, CDR2 SFDVKD. The V end was cut by 5 bases, the J end by 0 bases, with 14 bases between. The CDR3 is made up of 16 amino acids.

This clone was seen more than once but under ten times. The gene calls are TRBV9 and TRBJ2-2, with D maybe TRBD1 (5 bases). The CDR3 has 16 residues. CDR1 SGDLS and CDR2 YYNGEE come from the germline V gene. V was pared by 4 bases and J by 2 bases, with 15 bases between. Here the CDR3 DNA reads TGTGCCAGCAGCCCACGGAACAGGATTAACACCGGGGAGCTGTTTTTT. Translating gives CASSPRNRINTGELFF. The variable domain in full, completed from reference TRBV9 and TRBJ2-2, reads DSGVTQTPKHLITATGQRVTLRCSPRSGDLSVYWYQQSLDQGLQFLIQYYNGEERAKGNILERFSAQQFPDLHSELNLSSLELGDSALYFCASSPRNRINTGELFFGEGSRLTVL.

This clone is a singleton in its sample. The chain combines TRBV19 with TRBJ2-4; 8 positions match TRBD1. The CDR3 spans 14 residues. V was clipped by 5 bases and J by 6 bases; unmatched bases: 6. The germline V gene encodes CDR1 LNHDA and CDR2 SQIVND (reference sequence). CDR3 in DNA: TGTGCCAGTAGTCCAAGAGGACAGGGAAACATTCAGTACTTC. Its translation: CASSPRGQGNIQYF.

The chain links TRBV18 to TRBJ2-1; D possibly corresponds to TRBD2 (5 bases). V was cut by 1 base and J by 9 bases, with 7 bases left in between. CDR3 length: 12 amino acids. Per the germline V gene, CDR1 is KGHSH and CDR2 is LQKENI. CDR3 sequence: CASSPQRTEQFF. The CDR3 region has the DNA TGTGCCAGCTCACCACAGCGGACTGAGCAGTTCTTC.

The genes are TRBV19 and TRBJ2-2; D call uncertain. Germline CDR1 reads LNHDA; CDR2 reads SQIVND (reference sequence). The CDR3 runs to 15 residues. Trimming stripped 7 bases from V and 1 base from J, with 13 bases between. CDR3 residues: CASTLLSGNTGELFF. The CDR3 coding sequence is TGTGCCAGTACCCTACTGTCGGGGAACACCGGGGAGCTGTTTTTT. Variable domain in full (rest from reference TRBV19 and TRBJ2-2): DGGITQSPKYLFRKEGQNVTLSCEQNLNHDAMYWYRQDPGQGLRLIYYSQIVNDFQKGDIAEGYSVSREKKESFPLTVTSAQKNPTAFYLCASTLLSGNTGELFFGEGSRLTVL.

The V gene is TRBV6-6, the J gene TRBJ2-1, with 12 positions matching TRBD2. V lost 0 bases, J lost 8 bases, and 5 bases stayed unmatched. The CDR3 has 16 amino acids. CDR1 and CDR2 (germline): MNHNY, SVGAGI (reference sequence). CDR3: CASSYSLAGGLDEQFF. In nucleotides, the CDR3 is TGTGCCAGCAGTTACTCACTAGCGGGGGGCTTAGATGAGCAGTTCTTC.

This chain uses TRBV19 with TRBJ2-2, with 7 positions matching TRBD2. V trimming: 5 bases; J trimming: 4 bases; junction bases outside the gene matches: 1. Germline V gene lookup returns CDR1 LNHDA and CDR2 SQIVND (reference sequence). The length of the CDR3 is 13 residues. CDR3: CASSWGGTGELFF. DNA of the CDR3: TGTGCCAGTAGTTGGGGGGGCACCGGGGAGCTGTTTTTT.

The rearrangement joins TRBV5-4 to TRBJ1-4, with 7 bases lining up with TRBD1. The CDR3 sequence is 15 residues long. The V gene's germline CDR1 is SGHNT and CDR2 YYREEE (reference sequence). Germline trimming cut 4 bases from V and 0 bases from J; bases unmatched to any gene: 3. For the CDR3, the DNA is TGTGCCAGCAGCCCGGGACAGTCAACTAATGAAAAACTGTTTTTT. Translating it yields CASSPGQSTNEKLFF. Drawing the rest from reference TRBV5-4 and TRBJ1-4, the complete variable domain is ETGVTQSPTHLIKTRGQQVTLRCSSQSGHNTVSWYQQALGQGPQFIFQYYREEENGRGNFPPRFSGLQFPNYSSELNVNALELDDSALYLCASSPGQSTNEKLFFGSGTQLSVL.

The chain couples TRBV9 to TRBJ1-3, with TRBD1 matching 7 bases. Germline V gene sequence: CDR1 SGDLS, CDR2 YYNGEE. The CDR3 loop spans 16 amino acids. Trimming at V came to 2 bases and at J to 4 bases, leaving 9 bases not matched to a gene. This chain's CDR3 is CASSVQDRRAGNTIYF. CDR3 sequence (DNA): TGTGCCAGCAGCGTCCAGGACAGGAGGGCAGGAAACACCATATATTTT.

Remarks on this clone: The sample contains more than one DNA sequence encoding this CDR3. This chain links TRBV9 with TRBJ2-5, with TRBD1 matching 12 bases. CDR1 is SGDLS, CDR2 YYNGEE, per germline. Trimming at V came to 0 bases and at J to 5 bases, leaving 5 bases not matched to a gene. CDR3 size: 16 residues. The CDR3 sequence: CASSVGGQGARETQYF. CDR3 DNA sequence: TGTGCCAGCAGCGTAGGGGGACAGGGGGCCCGCGAGACCCAGTACTTC.

The V gene is TRBV3-1 (or the pseudogene TRBV3-2), the J gene TRBJ1-5; D is possibly TRBD1 (6 bases). The V end lost 2 bases, the J end lost 6 bases, and 14 bases lay between the germline ends. The germline V gene has CDR1 LGHDT and CDR2 YNNKEL (reference sequence). This CDR3 has 15 residues. This CDR3 is CASSQSTGMAQPQHF. Here the CDR3 DNA reads TGTGCCAGCAGCCAAAGCACAGGGATGGCTCAGCCCCAGCATTTT.

The rearrangement links TRBV10-3 to TRBJ1-2; D is perhaps TRBD1 (6 bases). In germline, CDR1 is ENHRY, CDR2 SYGVKD. Trimming removed 4 bases at V and 4 bases at J, with 13 bases between. The CDR3 is made up of 14 amino acids. The CDR3 sequence is CAISGVGQGYGYTF. CDR3 bases: TGTGCCATCAGTGGAGTGGGACAAGGCTATGGCTACACCTTC.

V gene TRBV10-3 combines with J gene TRBJ2-5, with 11 bases lining up with TRBD2. The V gene end was trimmed by 4 bases and the J gene end by 5 bases; junction bases not matched to a gene: 6. The CDR3 totals 15 residues. Germline V CDR1 and CDR2: ENHRY, SYGVKD. In DNA form, the CDR3 reads TGTGCCATCAGTGCGTCTAGCGGGGGGCGCGAGACCCAGTACTTC. Amino acid sequence: CAISASSGGRETQYF.

The J gene is TRBJ1-3, the V gene TRBV3-1 (or the pseudogene TRBV3-2); D is perhaps TRBD1 (5 bases). V lost 7 bases to trimming and J lost 2 bases, with 12 bases between them. The CDR3 is 14 residues long. Germline loops: CDR1 LGHDT, CDR2 YNNKEL (reference sequence). As DNA, the CDR3 is TGTGCCAGCACCAGGGATCGGACTGGAAACACCATATATTTT. It specifies CASTRDRTGNTIYF.

This chain joins TRBV6-5 and TRBJ2-2; D perhaps matches TRBD1 (6 bases). The germline gives CDR1 MNHEY, CDR2 SVGAGI. Trimming stripped 0 bases from V and 2 bases from J, with 7 bases between. The CDR3 is made up of 15 amino acids. CDR3 DNA: TGTGCCAGCAGTTACTCCGGGACAAACACCGGGGAGCTGTTTTTT. It codes for CASSYSGTNTGELFF.

The chain employs TRBV10-3 and TRBJ1-2; 9 bases map to TRBD1. Germline-derived CDR1 and CDR2 are ENHRY and SYGVKD. V was pared by 5 bases and J by 3 bases, with 10 bases of the junction left unmatched. This CDR3 is 16 amino acids long. The CDR3 nucleotides are TGTGCCATCAGTCAAATACAGGGGGCGGGAGACTATGGCTACACCTTC. Translated, it gives CAISQIQGAGDYGYTF.

V is TRBV18 and J is TRBJ1-3; tentative D call: TRBD1 (5 bases). The V end was cut by 2 bases, the J end by 0 bases, with 17 bases between. Germline V CDR1 and CDR2: KGHSH, LQKENI. The CDR3 loop spans 18 amino acids. In DNA form, the CDR3 reads TGTGCCAGCTCACCAAATGCTCCAGGGTCTGGCTCTGGAAACACCATATATTTT. This gives the protein CASSPNAPGSGSGNTIYF. Full variable domain (outside the CDR3, taken from reference TRBV18 and TRBJ1-3): NAGVMQNPRHLVRRRGQEARLRCSPMKGHSHVYWYRQLPEEGLKFMVYLQKENIIDESGMPKERFSAEFPKEGPSILRIQQVVRGDSAAYFCASSPNAPGSGSGNTIYFGEGSWLTVV.

J is TRBJ1-4 and V is TRBV6-5; possible D gene TRBD1, 6 bases. Trimming shortened V by 7 bases and J by 6 bases, and 12 bases separated the two germline ends. Germline CDR1 is MNHEY and CDR2 is SVGAGI. This CDR3 is built from 13 residues. The CDR3 region is CASTGPGDEKLFF. CDR3 coding DNA: TGTGCCAGCACGGGCCCAGGGGATGAAAAACTGTTTTTT.

This chain connects TRBV4-1 to TRBJ1-1, with D perhaps matching TRBD1 (6 bases). The CDR3 consists of 15 residues. V was clipped by 2 bases and J by 0 bases, with 10 bases between them. Germline V gene lookup returns CDR1 MGHRA and CDR2 YSYEKL. CDR3 residues: CASSQSGGMNTEAFF. Here the CDR3 DNA reads TGCGCCAGCAGCCAATCTGGGGGCATGAACACTGAAGCTTTCTTT.